This TCR beta chain is drawn from a study of shared clonotypes between healthy human individuals. The CDR3 has 15 amino acids. Germline CDR1 is MDHEN and CDR2 is SYDVKM. V was pared by 5 bases and J by 0 bases, with 11 bases between. Libraries were prepared by immunoSEQ multiplex PCR; TCRdb keeps only in-frame clonotypes and omits some of them. This sample has some 2,400,000 clones, with approximately 95% found just once. The sequenced material came from naive CD4+ T cells sorted from blood. Regarding subset: CD45RA+ positively selected. The sequence was collected from a man aged 18 to 29 in good health. The chain has TRBV28 and TRBJ1-3; TRBD1 might be the D (6 bases). The CDR3 DNA sequence: TGTGCCAGCAGTCCTGGGGGGCGCTCTGGAAACACCATATATTTT. Translated, it gives CASSPGGRSGNTIYF.